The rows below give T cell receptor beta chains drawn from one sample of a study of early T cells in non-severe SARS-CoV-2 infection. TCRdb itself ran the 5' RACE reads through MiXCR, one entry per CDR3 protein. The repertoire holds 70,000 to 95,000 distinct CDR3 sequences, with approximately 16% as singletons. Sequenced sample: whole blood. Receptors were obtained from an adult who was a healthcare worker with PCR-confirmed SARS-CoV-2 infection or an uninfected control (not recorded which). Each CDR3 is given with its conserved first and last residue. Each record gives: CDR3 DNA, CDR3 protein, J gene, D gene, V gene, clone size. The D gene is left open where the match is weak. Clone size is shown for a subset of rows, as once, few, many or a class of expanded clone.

TGTGCCAGCAGTCTTCCAGGGACGGATGAAAAACTGTTTTTT	CASSLPGTDEKLFF	TRBJ1-4	.	TRBV28	few
TGTGCCATCAGAAGGACCTCCCAGGGGTCCGCGAACACCGGGGAGCTGTTTTTT	CAIRRTSQGSANTGELFF	TRBJ2-2	.	TRBV10-3	many
TGTGCCAGTAGCCTGGCCACGACTAGCGGGGTGCAAGAGACCCAGTACTTC	CASSLATTSGVQETQYF	TRBJ2-5	TRBD2	TRBV19	many
TGCGCCAGCAGTCGGGGCGACACCAGGATCTCCTACGAGCAGTACTTC	CASSRGDTRISYEQYF	TRBJ2-7	.	TRBV10-2	.
TGTGCCAGCGCCGGAACTAGCGCATTCAATGAGCAGTTCTTC	CASAGTSAFNEQFF	TRBJ2-1	TRBD2	TRBV2	.
TGTGCCACCAGCAGAGATGGGGACTATGGCTACACCTTC	CATSRDGDYGYTF	TRBJ1-2	.	TRBV15	once
TGTGCCAGCAGCTTGGCAGGGGGCGGCAATCAGCCCCAGCATTTT	CASSLAGGGNQPQHF	TRBJ1-5	TRBD1	TRBV5-6	few
TGTGCCAGCAGTACGGGACTCCTCTACAATGAGCAGTTCTTC	CASSTGLLYNEQFF	TRBJ2-1	.	TRBV27	.
TGCGCCAGTTCCCGGGACAGGGGAAACGACGAGCAGTACTTC	CASSRDRGNDEQYF	TRBJ2-7	TRBD1	TRBV10-1	.
TGCGCCAGCAGCCAAGGCCAGATGGGGAAGACCCAGTACTTC	CASSQGQMGKTQYF	TRBJ2-5	.	TRBV4-1	few
TGTGCCAGCAGCGTCCTAGCGCCAGCTAGCACAGATACGCAGTATTTT	CASSVLAPASTDTQYF	TRBJ2-3	.	TRBV9	few
TGTGCCAGCTCGAAGGACAGGGGGCGCGGTGAGCAGTTCTTC	CASSKDRGRGEQFF	TRBJ2-1	TRBD1	TRBV18	.
TGCGCCAGCAGTGAGCTCCAACTAGCGGGAGGCACAGATACGCAGTATTTT	CASSELQLAGGTDTQYF	TRBJ2-3	TRBD2	TRBV10-2	.
TGTGCCAGCAGCTTAAAATCAGTCTACCAGCAGTACTTC	CASSLKSVYQQYF	TRBJ2-7	.	TRBV7-2	many
TGTGCCAGCAGCCCCGTGGGGAAAGACACTGAAGCTTTCTTT	CASSPVGKDTEAFF	TRBJ1-1	.	TRBV7-9	.